The TCR beta chain described here comes from a study of neurological immune-mediated disorders. This CDR3 is built from 15 residues. Trimming cost V 3 bases and J 1 base, with 10 bases left between them. This clonotype was recorded many times. Using its own MiXCR run on the 5' RACE reads, TCRdb lists one record per CDR3 protein. Among tens of thousands of distinct CDR3 sequences listed, more than 3% were seen once. Sequenced sample: PBMCs. The genes are TRBV12-3 or TRBV12-4 and TRBJ2-1; D is perhaps TRBD2 (6 bases). The clonotype was recovered from a man aged 25 to 40 with multiple sclerosis. CDR3 sequence: CASSFAGTSYNEQFF. In DNA, the CDR3 is TGTGCCAGCAGTTTTGCCGGGACTTCCTACAATGAGCAGTTCTTC.